The sequence of this T cell receptor (beta chain) was determined in a study of T cell repertoires in cytomegalovirus infection. The study, taken as a whole, reports: Carriers of CMV and the relevant HLA type were discriminated by public TCR beta frequency.

The germline V gene encodes CDR1 MGHRA and CDR2 YSYEKL. The CDR3 consists of 14 residues. In the case of this clonotype: The antigen remains unidentified. The junction shows a germline mismatch at one end, possibly a read error.

MiXCR was run by TCRdb on the reads, yielding one entry per CDR3 protein. This table has roughly 500,000 distinct CDR3 sequences, 42% appearing once. The V call is TRBV4-1, the J call TRBJ2-5; maybe TRBD1 (6 bases). This material consisted of cultured PBMCs, taken from culture after CMV antigen stimulation. The source is a human donor in good health (CMV status not recorded). Some clones in this sample may be carry-over from other donors' samples. The CDR3 is CASTRGGIQETQYF. The CDR3 DNA reads as TGTGCCAGCACCCGAGGGGGAATCCAAGAGACCCAGTACTTC.